This T cell receptor (gamma chain) was recovered during a study of gamma delta lymphoproliferative disorders and STAT genes. Study at large: Each gamma-chain library started from at least 50 ng of genomic DNA, using the LymphoTrack Dx TCRG Assay. Study results and limitations: Delta repertoires did not separate groups, but patient gamma repertoires clustered apart. Low-frequency NGS calls may be less specific, so public or private leukemic clones need confirmation. Nearly all major patient gamma and delta clonotypes were public.

Genomic DNA from isolated PBMCs served as the sequencing template. TCRdb redid clone calling on the multiplex PCR reads using CATT. The sample includes about 860 gamma-chain clones, about 15% of them seen just once. Per the germline V gene, CDR1 is VENAVY and CDR2 is YDSYNSRV. The V segment lost 6 bases and the J segment 12 bases; nucleotides outside the gene matches: 8. The CDR3 runs 10 residues. By share of the sample, this clone is medium-sized. Antigen unknown. The V and J genes are TRGV8 and TRGJ1 or TRGJ2. No J segment appears in TCRdb, so it was assigned here by matching the sequence to germline. The specimen was blood. The TCR comes from a human donor in good health. The CDR3 DNA is TGTGCCACCTGGTCATGGGGGAAACTCTTT. It is translated as CATWSWGKLF.